One and the same sample provided the 19 T cell receptor beta chains below, sequenced in a study of cytomegalovirus exposure and HLA in healthy donors. The PCR ran on 60 Vbeta and 13 Jbeta primers. Only in-frame clones appear in the TCRdb table, and some are missing; sequencing was by immunoSEQ multiplex PCR. This table has 200,000 or so clones, 75% to 80% appearing once. Sequencing was carried out using PBMCs. The receptors here all came from a woman in her twenties or thirties in good health and CMV-seropositive.

The chain links TRBV27 to TRBJ2-1, with unresolved D. The CDR3 is made up of 15 amino acids. CDR1 MNHEY and CDR2 SMNVEV come from the germline V gene (reference sequence). V lost 5 bases and J 0 bases, leaving 11 bases between the germline ends. CDR3 loop: CASSPLDSSYNEQFF. CDR3 nucleotide sequence: TGTGCCAGCAGTCCCCTAGATAGCTCCTACAATGAGCAGTTCTTC.

The chain carries TRBV7-6 and TRBJ1-1, with D possibly being TRBD1 (6 bases). The CDR3 has 16 amino acids. The V gene lost 1 base and the J gene lost 4 bases, with 16 bases spanning the gap. Germline V gene data show CDR1 as SGHVS and CDR2 as FNYEAQ. The CDR3 loop is CASSLGPSGAVTEAFF. CDR3 coding DNA: TGTGCCAGCAGCTTAGGTCCCTCAGGGGCCGTCACTGAAGCTTTCTTT.

The chain uses TRBV9 and TRBJ1-1; 7 positions match TRBD1. The CDR3 totals 16 residues. The junction had 8 bases not matched to a gene; V was cut back by 0 bases and J by 3 bases. The germline V gene has CDR1 SGDLS and CDR2 YYNGEE. The CDR3: CASSVAPTGADTEAFF. The CDR3 nucleotides read TGTGCCAGCAGCGTAGCACCCACAGGGGCTGACACTGAAGCTTTCTTT.

V is TRBV29-1 and J is TRBJ1-2, with 8 bases lining up with TRBD1. V shed 4 bases and J 6 bases; nucleotides not matched to a gene: 4. This CDR3 has 12 amino acids. CDR1 and CDR2 from the germline V gene are SQVTM and ANQGSEA. The CDR3 DNA sequence: TGCAGCGTTGGACAGGGGATGGATGGCTACACCTTC. Translation gives CSVGQGMDGYTF.

The J gene is TRBJ2-7, the V gene TRBV5-4, with 12 bases fitting TRBD2. Per germline, CDR1 SGHNT and CDR2 YYREEE (reference sequence). V dropped 0 bases and J dropped 4; count of bases not matched to a gene: 5. The CDR3 consists of 16 residues. The CDR3 DNA reads as TGTGCCAGCAGCTTGGGAACTAGCGGGGGGAGATACGAGCAGTACTTC. This codes for CASSLGTSGGRYEQYF.

The chain joins TRBV7-2 to TRBJ2-5; 7 nucleotides agree with TRBD2. CDR3 size: 15 residues. Germline assignment: CDR1 SGHTA and CDR2 FQGNSA. V lost 1 base to trimming and J lost 3 bases; unmatched junction nucleotides: 5. The CDR3 protein is CASSLGTGGEETQYF. CDR3 in DNA: TGTGCCAGCAGCTTAGGTACGGGGGGAGAAGAGACCCAGTACTTC. The complete variable domain, with remaining parts taken from reference TRBV7-2 and TRBJ2-5, reads GAGVSQSPSNKVTEKGKDVELRCDPISGHTALYWYRQSLGQGLEFLIYFQGNSAPDKSGLPSDRFSAERTGGSVSTLTIQRTQQEDSAVYLCASSLGTGGEETQYFGPGTRLLVL.

This clone appeared once. The chain joins TRBV7-2 to TRBJ2-1, with 11 nucleotides matching TRBD2. This CDR3 has 15 residues. V lost 6 bases, J lost 4 bases, and 5 bases stayed unmatched. The germline CDR1 and CDR2 sequences are SGHTA and FQGNSA. The CDR3 DNA reads TGTGCCAGCAGGCCAGGACTAGCGGGTTACAATGAGCAGTTCTTC. Translated: CASRPGLAGYNEQFF.

V and J are TRBV7-8 and TRBJ1-4, with a possible D match to TRBD1 (5 bases). This CDR3 contains 16 residues. The V end was cut by 3 bases, the J end by 1 base, with 12 bases between. The germline V gene encodes CDR1 SGHVS and CDR2 FQNEAQ. The CDR3 sequence: CASSLGRGITNEKLFF. The CDR3 DNA reads as TGTGCCAGCAGCTTGGGGCGGGGGATAACTAATGAAAAACTGTTTTTT. The variable domain in full, completed from reference TRBV7-8 and TRBJ1-4, reads GAGVSQSPRYKVAKRGQDVALRCDPISGHVSLFWYQQALGQGPEFLTYFQNEAQLDKSGLPSDRFFAERPEGSVSTLKIQRTQQEDSAVYLCASSLGRGITNEKLFFGSGTQLSVL.

The genes are TRBV19 and TRBJ1-1; TRBD1 matches at 8 bases. Germline CDR1 reads LNHDA; CDR2 reads SQIVND (reference sequence). The V gene end was trimmed by 5 bases and the J gene end by 7 bases; junction bases not matched to a gene: 3. The length of the CDR3 is 12 residues. The CDR3 DNA follows: TGTGCCAGTAGTCAGGGGACAGGTGAAGCTTTCTTT. Translating gives CASSQGTGEAFF.

The chain links TRBV5-1 to TRBJ1-1, with a weak D call TRBD1 (5 bases). Germline assignment: CDR1 SGHRS and CDR2 YFSETQ. This CDR3 has 14 amino acids. Trimming removed 0 bases at V and 1 base at J, with 7 bases between. The CDR3 loop is CASSLEGWNTEAFF. In DNA form, the CDR3 reads TGCGCCAGCAGCTTGGAGGGGTGGAACACTGAAGCTTTCTTT.

This rearrangement joins TRBV9 to TRBJ2-7; 7 bases agree with TRBD1. Per germline, CDR1 SGDLS and CDR2 YYNGEE. The CDR3 runs 16 residues. The trim removed 3 bases at V and 2 bases at J, leaving 11 bases unmatched. The CDR3 sequence: CASSAQPGTVTYEQYF. CDR3 nucleotide sequence: TGTGCCAGCAGCGCCCAACCCGGGACAGTTACCTACGAGCAGTACTTC.

The rearrangement links TRBV11-1 to TRBJ2-7, with D possibly being TRBD2 (5 bases). Per germline, CDR1 SGHAT and CDR2 FQDESV (reference sequence). The V end was cut by 5 bases, the J end by 5 bases, with 19 bases between. The CDR3 extends over 15 amino acids. The CDR3 here is CASSPEAGSGHEQYF. CDR3 nucleotides: TGTGCCAGCAGCCCCGAGGCGGGCAGCGGCCACGAGCAGTACTTC.

The rearrangement joins TRBV6-1 to TRBJ1-5; 9 bases map to TRBD1. The J segment lost 5 bases and the V segment lost 7 bases, leaving 9 bases of the junction unmatched. Germline V gene data show CDR1 as MNHNS and CDR2 as SASEGT. The CDR3 length is 15 residues. CDR3 amino acids: CASILGTGNDQPQHF. CDR3 DNA: TGTGCCAGCATCCTAGGGACAGGGAATGATCAGCCCCAGCATTTT.

The chain combines TRBV2 with TRBJ2-3; 11 bases agree with TRBD2. The V and J ends lost 5 bases and 2 bases, in that order; junction bases with no gene match: 15. Germline CDR1 and CDR2: SNHLY and FYNNEI. This CDR3 has 19 residues. Here the CDR3 reads CASSPPSSGGVFLTDTQYF. The CDR3, as DNA: TGTGCCAGCAGTCCCCCTAGTAGCGGGGGGGTTTTTCTCACAGATACGCAGTATTTT.

The rearrangement uses TRBV4-1 and TRBJ2-5; tentative D call: TRBD2 (6 bases). The CDR3 loop spans 18 amino acids. Germline assignment: CDR1 MGHRA and CDR2 YSYEKL. Trimming pared 2 bases from V and 2 bases from J, leaving 21 bases between. The CDR3 protein is CASSQSVRGRDVQETQYF. The CDR3 DNA reads TGCGCCAGCAGCCAATCTGTTAGAGGGCGGGACGTACAAGAGACCCAGTACTTC.

This rearrangement joins TRBV19 to TRBJ1-5; D unresolved. Deletions cut 8 bases from V and 1 base from J, with 15 bases between. CDR3 length: 15 amino acids. Germline CDR1 is LNHDA and CDR2 is SQIVND (reference sequence). The CDR3 DNA is TGTGCCAGTCTCCGGCGGCCCTTCAGCAATCAGCCCCAGCATTTT. Its protein is CASLRRPFSNQPQHF.

This chain joins TRBV6-1 and TRBJ1-2; D gene ambiguous. Germline values: CDR1 MNHNS, CDR2 SASEGT. The CDR3 is 12 residues long. Trimming took 5 bases from V and 3 from J, leaving 7 bases between them. As DNA, the CDR3 is TGTGCCAGCAGTCCTTTTTACTATGGCTACACCTTC. Translation: CASSPFYYGYTF.

The rearrangement uses TRBV2 and TRBJ1-2; 8 positions match TRBD1. V gave up 7 bases and J gave up 8 bases; unmatched junction bases: 15. The CDR3 sequence is 15 residues long. Germline V gives CDR1 SNHLY, CDR2 FYNNEI. The CDR3, as DNA: TGTGCCAGCACGGACAGGGCCAACTCCCGACCGGGCTACACCTTC. This encodes CASTDRANSRPGYTF.

The CDR3 region is CASSSIQGNYGYTF. Here the CDR3 DNA reads TGTGCCAGCAGCTCAATACAGGGTAACTATGGCTACACCTTC. V gene TRBV5-6 combines with J gene TRBJ1-2, with a weak D call TRBD1 (6 bases). V shed 3 bases and J shed 1 base, with 10 bases lying between them. The CDR3 is made up of 14 amino acids. Looked up from germline, CDR1 is SGHDT and CDR2 is YYEEEE. Full variable domain (outside the CDR3, taken from reference TRBV5-6 and TRBJ1-2): DAGVTQSPTHLIKTRGQQVTLRCSPKSGHDTVSWYQQALGQGPQFIFQYYEEEERQRGNFPDRFSGHQFPNYSSELNVNALLLGDSALYLCASSSIQGNYGYTFGSGTRLTVV.